The rows below give T cell receptor beta chains drawn from one sample of a study of response to subunit inactivated influenza vaccine. Using its own MiXCR run on the RT-PCR reads, TCRdb lists one record per CDR3 protein. The sample lists around 570,000 distinct CDR3 sequences; roughly 12% were seen once. These data were also filed under a second study, of T cells expressing NK-cell markers.

The sample consisted of PBMCs from blood, taken on the day of vaccination. The receptor source for this set is a man in his fifties who received an inactivated influenza vaccine. Each CDR3 is given with its conserved first and last residue. The order of the fields is clone size, J gene, V gene, D gene, CDR3 DNA, CDR3 protein. The D gene is left open where the match is weak. Some rows mark clone size as missing; the rest say once, few, many or name a class of expanded clone.

clone_size: few; j_call: TRBJ2-7; v_call: TRBV10-3; d_call: .; cdr3_nt: TGTGCCATCAGTGACGGAAGGCAGGGTTCCTACGAGCAGTACTTC; cdr3_aa: CAISDGRQGSYEQYF
clone_size: .; j_call: TRBJ2-1; v_call: TRBV5-1; d_call: TRBD2; cdr3_nt: TGCGCCAGCAGCGCAGCGGGGGGGCACTCCTACAATGAGCAGTTCTTC; cdr3_aa: CASSAAGGHSYNEQFF
clone_size: .; j_call: TRBJ2-3; v_call: TRBV9; d_call: TRBD2; cdr3_nt: TGTGCCAGCAGCATCTCGACTAGCGGGGGTGCAGATACGCAGTATTTT; cdr3_aa: CASSISTSGGADTQYF
clone_size: .; j_call: TRBJ2-1; v_call: TRBV4-3; d_call: .; cdr3_nt: TGCGCCAGCAGCCAAGGTGCGGCTTCCTACAATGAGCAGTTCTTC; cdr3_aa: CASSQGAASYNEQFF
clone_size: many; j_call: TRBJ2-1; v_call: TRBV11-1; d_call: TRBD2; cdr3_nt: TGTGCCAGCAGTCCACCTAGCGGGAGGGCCTACAATGAGCAGTTCTTC; cdr3_aa: CASSPPSGRAYNEQFF
clone_size: few; j_call: TRBJ1-1; v_call: TRBV6-2/TRBV6-3; d_call: .; cdr3_nt: TGTGCCAGCAGTTTAATATGGGACACTGAAGCTTTCTTT; cdr3_aa: CASSLIWDTEAFF
clone_size: .; j_call: TRBJ1-5; v_call: TRBV6-2/TRBV6-3; d_call: .; cdr3_nt: TGTGCCAGCAGTTCGTTACGGAGCTTAAATCAGCCCCAGCATTTT; cdr3_aa: CASSSLRSLNQPQHF
clone_size: .; j_call: TRBJ2-3; v_call: TRBV5-1; d_call: .; cdr3_nt: TGCGCCAGCAGCTTCGATGGCCCTACCAGGGATACGCAGTATTTT; cdr3_aa: CASSFDGPTRDTQYF
clone_size: .; j_call: TRBJ2-7; v_call: TRBV19; d_call: TRBD2; cdr3_nt: TGTGCCAGTAGTATCCTCCTAGCGGGAGGATACGAGCAGTACTTC; cdr3_aa: CASSILLAGGYEQYF
clone_size: .; j_call: TRBJ2-2; v_call: TRBV6-1; d_call: TRBD1; cdr3_nt: TGTGCCAGCAGCCCCCAGGGGGCATACACCGGGGAGCTGTTTTTT; cdr3_aa: CASSPQGAYTGELFF
clone_size: .; j_call: TRBJ2-3; v_call: TRBV20-1; d_call: .; cdr3_nt: TGCAGTGCCATTCGAGGGGGGGGGGATACGCAGTATTTT; cdr3_aa: CSAIRGGGDTQYF
clone_size: few; j_call: TRBJ2-1; v_call: TRBV29-1; d_call: .; cdr3_nt: TGCAGCGCCCACAGGGATGAGCAGTTCTTC; cdr3_aa: CSAHRDEQFF
clone_size: few; j_call: TRBJ2-7; v_call: TRBV29-1; d_call: .; cdr3_nt: TGCAGCGTAATACATGGGGATTCCTACGAGCAGTACTTC; cdr3_aa: CSVIHGDSYEQYF
clone_size: few; j_call: TRBJ2-6; v_call: TRBV6-1; d_call: TRBD1; cdr3_nt: TGTGCCAGCAGTGAAGACCTCCGTGGGACAGGGGGCTCTGGGGCCAACGTCCTGACTTTC; cdr3_aa: CASSEDLRGTGGSGANVLTF
clone_size: few; j_call: TRBJ2-7; v_call: TRBV6-1; d_call: TRBD2; cdr3_nt: TGTGCCAGCGGTAGCGGGTCTTCCTACGAGCAGTACTTC; cdr3_aa: CASGSGSSYEQYF
clone_size: .; j_call: TRBJ2-3; v_call: TRBV20-1; d_call: .; cdr3_nt: TGCAGTGCTAGAGATGATAGCACAGATACGCAGTATTTT; cdr3_aa: CSARDDSTDTQYF
clone_size: few; j_call: TRBJ2-4; v_call: TRBV19; d_call: TRBD2; cdr3_nt: TGTGCCAGTAGTCCGACTAGCGGGAGTAGGGTTCAGTACTTC; cdr3_aa: CASSPTSGSRVQYF
clone_size: few; j_call: TRBJ1-2; v_call: TRBV5-1; d_call: TRBD1; cdr3_nt: TGCGCCAGCAGCCGGGACAGAAAATATGGCTACACCTTC; cdr3_aa: CASSRDRKYGYTF
clone_size: .; j_call: TRBJ1-3; v_call: TRBV12-3/TRBV12-4; d_call: TRBD1; cdr3_nt: TGTGCCAGCCTTGCGTATGGGACAGGGGTCCCTGGAAACACCATATATTTT; cdr3_aa: CASLAYGTGVPGNTIYF
clone_size: .; j_call: TRBJ2-7; v_call: TRBV11-2; d_call: TRBD2; cdr3_nt: TGTGCCAGCAGCCTGGGGAGTAGCGGGTATTACGAGCAGTACTTC; cdr3_aa: CASSLGSSGYYEQYF
clone_size: few; j_call: TRBJ2-7; v_call: TRBV7-8; d_call: .; cdr3_nt: TGTGCCAGCAGCTTACTCGAACTACGGATCTCCTACGAGCAGTACTTC; cdr3_aa: CASSLLELRISYEQYF
clone_size: few; j_call: TRBJ2-2; v_call: TRBV7-2; d_call: .; cdr3_nt: TGTGCCAGCAGCTCTTCCGGGACTCTGAACACCGGGGAGCTGTTTTTT; cdr3_aa: CASSSSGTLNTGELFF
clone_size: .; j_call: TRBJ2-5; v_call: TRBV30; d_call: TRBD2; cdr3_nt: TGTGCCTGGAGTAGTAGCGGGGGAATTCAAGAGACCCAGTACTTC; cdr3_aa: CAWSSSGGIQETQYF
clone_size: many; j_call: TRBJ2-2; v_call: TRBV25-1; d_call: .; cdr3_nt: TGTGCCAGCAGTGAAGGGGATAGGGCCGGGGAGCTGTTTTTT; cdr3_aa: CASSEGDRAGELFF
clone_size: .; j_call: TRBJ1-1; v_call: TRBV3-1; d_call: .; cdr3_nt: TGTGCCAGCAGCCAAGATAGCCCGAGCGCTGAAGCTTTCTTT; cdr3_aa: CASSQDSPSAEAFF
clone_size: .; j_call: TRBJ2-4; v_call: TRBV5-1; d_call: TRBD2; cdr3_nt: TGCGCCAGCAGCTCGGGACTAGCGGGATACTCCAAAAACATTCAGTACTTC; cdr3_aa: CASSSGLAGYSKNIQYF
clone_size: few; j_call: TRBJ2-5; v_call: TRBV5-1; d_call: TRBD1; cdr3_nt: TGCGCCAGCAGCTTGGCGGCAGGGGGAAGCGAGACCCAGTACTTC; cdr3_aa: CASSLAAGGSETQYF
clone_size: .; j_call: TRBJ2-7; v_call: TRBV25-1; d_call: .; cdr3_nt: TGTGCCAGCAGTCTGATGGGAGTCGAGCAGTACTTC; cdr3_aa: CASSLMGVEQYF
clone_size: few; j_call: TRBJ2-1; v_call: TRBV9; d_call: .; cdr3_nt: TGTGCCAGCAGCCCCCAGTCTCCGGTTGAGCAGTTCTTC; cdr3_aa: CASSPQSPVEQFF
clone_size: .; j_call: TRBJ1-4; v_call: TRBV6-5; d_call: .; cdr3_nt: TGTGCCAGCAGTTACTCGAGGTTTGCAACTAATGAAAAACTGTTTTTT; cdr3_aa: CASSYSRFATNEKLFF
clone_size: few; j_call: TRBJ2-7; v_call: TRBV7-9; d_call: .; cdr3_nt: TGTGCCAGCGGACTCAACTACGAGCAGTACTTC; cdr3_aa: CASGLNYEQYF
clone_size: .; j_call: TRBJ2-1; v_call: TRBV4-3; d_call: TRBD2; cdr3_nt: TGCGCCAGCAGCCATTCTACTAGCGGCGGCTCCTACAATGAGCAGTTCTTC; cdr3_aa: CASSHSTSGGSYNEQFF
clone_size: few; j_call: TRBJ1-4; v_call: TRBV2; d_call: .; cdr3_nt: TGTGCCAGCAGTACAGGGAGGGAAAAACTGTTTTTT; cdr3_aa: CASSTGREKLFF
clone_size: .; j_call: TRBJ1-3; v_call: TRBV12-3/TRBV12-4; d_call: .; cdr3_nt: TGTGCCAGCAGCAACACCAGAAACACCATATATTTT; cdr3_aa: CASSNTRNTIYF
clone_size: few; j_call: TRBJ2-4; v_call: TRBV12-3/TRBV12-4; d_call: .; cdr3_nt: TGTGCCAGCACTACGGGGGCTCGAAACATTCAGTACTTC; cdr3_aa: CASTTGARNIQYF
clone_size: .; j_call: TRBJ1-1; v_call: TRBV29-1; d_call: .; cdr3_nt: TGCAGCGTTGAAGATCAAGGTGCGGTGGCTGAAGCTTTCTTT; cdr3_aa: CSVEDQGAVAEAFF
clone_size: few; j_call: TRBJ2-7; v_call: TRBV7-2; d_call: .; cdr3_nt: TGTGCCAGCAGTACTGGCAGGGGGGACTACGAGCAGTACTTC; cdr3_aa: CASSTGRGDYEQYF
clone_size: few; j_call: TRBJ2-7; v_call: TRBV5-5; d_call: .; cdr3_nt: TGTGCCAGCAGCTTGGTGCAGGGCCAGCAGTACTTC; cdr3_aa: CASSLVQGQQYF
clone_size: .; j_call: TRBJ2-3; v_call: TRBV11-2; d_call: .; cdr3_nt: TGTGCCAGCAGCTCCGGGGGTGGTACGCAGTATTTT; cdr3_aa: CASSSGGGTQYF
clone_size: .; j_call: TRBJ1-1; v_call: TRBV12-3/TRBV12-4; d_call: TRBD1; cdr3_nt: TGTGCCAGCAGTTTGGACAGGCCGGCGGGCACTGAAGCTTTCTTT; cdr3_aa: CASSLDRPAGTEAFF
clone_size: few; j_call: TRBJ1-1; v_call: TRBV12-3/TRBV12-4; d_call: TRBD1; cdr3_nt: TGTGCCAGCAGTCCCTTACAGGGGGTCACTGAAGCTTTCTTT; cdr3_aa: CASSPLQGVTEAFF
clone_size: few; j_call: TRBJ2-2; v_call: TRBV24-1; d_call: .; cdr3_nt: TGTGCCACCAGTGATTTCAGGAGAAGACATGGTGGCACCGGGGAGCTGTTTTTT; cdr3_aa: CATSDFRRRHGGTGELFF
clone_size: .; j_call: TRBJ2-1; v_call: TRBV15; d_call: .; cdr3_nt: TGTGCCACCAGCAGATCGTGGTCCGGGACGGCCTACAATGAGCAGTTCTTC; cdr3_aa: CATSRSWSGTAYNEQFF
clone_size: few; j_call: TRBJ2-5; v_call: TRBV30; d_call: .; cdr3_nt: TGTGCCTGGAGAAGGGTCCAAGAGACCCAGTACTTC; cdr3_aa: CAWRRVQETQYF
clone_size: few; j_call: TRBJ1-1; v_call: TRBV24-1; d_call: TRBD1; cdr3_nt: TGTGCCACCAGAGAAACAGGGGGCGCGGGAGCTTTCTTT; cdr3_aa: CATRETGGAGAFF
clone_size: many; j_call: TRBJ2-5; v_call: TRBV7-9; d_call: .; cdr3_nt: TGTGCCAGCAGCTCCTCCCGGACCCTAAATCAGTACTTC; cdr3_aa: CASSSSRTLNQYF
clone_size: many; j_call: TRBJ1-2; v_call: TRBV12-3/TRBV12-4; d_call: .; cdr3_nt: TGTGCCAGCAGTCCCACGACGGGGGGTACCTATGGCTACACCTTC; cdr3_aa: CASSPTTGGTYGYTF
clone_size: .; j_call: TRBJ2-2; v_call: TRBV5-1; d_call: .; cdr3_nt: TGCGCCAGCAGCTTGACAAGCCTAGGAAACACCGGGGAGCTGTTTTTT; cdr3_aa: CASSLTSLGNTGELFF
clone_size: many; j_call: TRBJ1-6; v_call: TRBV3-1; d_call: TRBD1; cdr3_nt: TGTGCCAGCAGCCAACCGGGACAGGGTTTTTCACCCCTCCACTTT; cdr3_aa: CASSQPGQGFSPLHF
clone_size: few; j_call: TRBJ2-1; v_call: TRBV5-1; d_call: TRBD2; cdr3_nt: TGCGCCAGCAGCCCAACTCCGGGAGGATCATTGTACAATGAGCAGTTCTTC; cdr3_aa: CASSPTPGGSLYNEQFF
clone_size: many; j_call: TRBJ2-5; v_call: TRBV5-5; d_call: .; cdr3_nt: TGTGCCAGCAGTTTGGACCTAAACCAAGAGACCCAGTACTTC; cdr3_aa: CASSLDLNQETQYF
clone_size: few; j_call: TRBJ2-2; v_call: TRBV4-1; d_call: .; cdr3_nt: TGCGCCAGCAGCCAATCTGCCGGAGCAGGAATGGTCCCCGGGGAGCTGTTTTTT; cdr3_aa: CASSQSAGAGMVPGELFF
clone_size: many; j_call: TRBJ1-1; v_call: TRBV29-1; d_call: .; cdr3_nt: TGCAGCGTCATCCGATCAGGGATGGAAGCTTTCTTT; cdr3_aa: CSVIRSGMEAFF
clone_size: few; j_call: TRBJ1-4; v_call: TRBV15; d_call: .; cdr3_nt: TGTGCCACCAGCAGAGAACCCGGGTCACCCTTTTTT; cdr3_aa: CATSREPGSPFF